This T cell receptor (beta chain) was retrieved from a study of OX40 agonist ivuxolimab in advanced cancers. On the study more broadly: Cancers in dose escalation were hepatocellular, melanoma, renal cell and head and neck.

The CDR3 totals 16 residues. The germline gives CDR1 SGHAT, CDR2 FQDESV (reference sequence). Unmatched junction bases numbered 7, after V lost 1 base and J lost 4 bases. Study results and limitations: CD4+ T cells averaged fewer expanded clones than CD8+ T cells.

With regard to this clone: Its antigen remains unidentified.

Autoimmune disease history or systemic immunosuppression led to patients being barred. Sampling of blood occurred at baseline, cycle 4 day 1, and cycle 7 day 1. Using immunoSEQ multiplex PCR, the repertoire was profiled, and TCRdb retains in-frame clones only, with some absent. The profile shows some 69,000 clones, roughly 92% of them singletons. The specimen comprised CD4+ or CD8+ T cells sorted from blood, sampled in a trial of the OX40 agonist ivuxolimab. The chain is built from TRBV11-1 and TRBJ2-3; 8 positions match TRBD2. The receptor was isolated from an adult with an advanced solid tumor such as melanoma, head and neck, liver or kidney cancer. The CDR3 spells CASSLGPSGRSDTQYF. The CDR3 DNA reads TGTGCCAGCAGCTTAGGGCCCAGCGGGAGATCAGATACGCAGTATTTT.